This record looks at one TCR beta chain sequence and its context. Its antigen is unknown. The TCR beta libraries were generated through quantitative 5'-RACE incorporating molecular barcodes. TCRdb re-analysed the 5' RACE reads in MiXCR, keeping a single row per CDR3 protein. The table has approximately 550,000 distinct CDR3 sequences, 12% seen once. This CDR3 region has 11 residues. In germline, CDR1 is SQVTM, CDR2 ANQGSEA. Trimming removed 6 bases from V and 7 bases from J, with 10 bases in between. The data stem from a study of CD8 T cells in ankylosing spondylitis. General study points: As for the disease-linked clones, they showed a CD8+ phenotype and occurred at relatively low frequencies in peripheral blood. A motif in TCR beta, a set of fewer than ten highly homologous variants, appeared characteristic of ankylosing spondylitis blood. Reportedly, matched ankylosing spondylitis synovial fluid was significantly enriched for disease-linked clones.

Source material: blood, either unsorted or a sorted T cell fraction (not recorded which). The chain uses TRBV29-1 and TRBJ2-1; D ambiguous. This receptor was identified in a male donor with ankylosing spondylitis. The CDR3 DNA sequence: TGCAGCGTACGGGCCAGGAATGAGCAGTTCTTC. It encodes CSVRARNEQFF.